The 3 T cell receptor beta chains given below trace back to one sample, sequenced in a study of regulatory T cells in long-lasting Graves disease (TCRdb year 2021). The sample's time point label is to be understood as: persistent/refractory GD, antithyroid drugs over 5 years with positive TRAb. For both TCR sequencing and RNA sequencing, RNA was extracted from PBMCs using TRIzol. Receptor libraries were prepared by multiplex PCR. Instrument on record: Illumina HiSeq 4000. To build TCR beta libraries, CDR3 regions were amplified by Arm-PCR using iRepertoire HTBI primers. The public reads were reprocessed in TCRdb via fastp at Q25 and MiXCR, keeping in-frame beta chains. All rows with the same CDR3 protein become a single entry with the most common DNA and genes. The sample has roughly 450,000 distinct CDR3 sequences on record, less than 25% of them singletons. Jointly, the top ten make up 6.5% to 8% of the sample.

The material sequenced was peripheral blood mononuclear cells (PBMCs), taken when the disease was refractory, from a patient treated with antithyroid drugs. The receptors derive from a female donor with Graves disease.

The table lists this clonotype with many counts. The chain has TRBV13 and TRBJ1-1; 7 nucleotides line up with TRBD1. Germline loops: CDR1 PRHDT, CDR2 FYEKMQ (reference sequence). The CDR3 spans 15 residues. V lost 3 bases to trimming and J lost 8 bases; unmatched junction nucleotides: 12. CDR3 amino acids: CASSLPGQLGAEAFF. CDR3 sequence (DNA): TGTGCCAGCAGCTTGCCGGGACAGCTGGGTGCCGAAGCTTTCTTT.

This clonotype was detected many times. The chain has TRBV2 and TRBJ2-5; D ambiguous. With 6 bases removed from V and 3 bases from J, the gap between germline ends came to 20 bases. The CDR3 spans 16 residues. Germline V gives CDR1 SNHLY, CDR2 FYNNEI. Here the CDR3 DNA reads TGTGCCAGCAGCTATACCCGAGAAACCCTGGAAGAGACCCAGTACTTC. This codes for CASSYTRETLEETQYF.

The chain is built from TRBV19 and TRBJ1-2; D call uncertain. CDR1 and CDR2 (germline): LNHDA, SQIVND (reference sequence). V was pared by 4 bases and J by 13 bases, with 22 bases between. The CDR3 totals 14 residues. The CDR3 loop reads CASSSIDRGGHLTF. The CDR3 DNA is TGTGCCAGTAGTAGTATAGATCGTGGAGGCCATCTCACCTTC.